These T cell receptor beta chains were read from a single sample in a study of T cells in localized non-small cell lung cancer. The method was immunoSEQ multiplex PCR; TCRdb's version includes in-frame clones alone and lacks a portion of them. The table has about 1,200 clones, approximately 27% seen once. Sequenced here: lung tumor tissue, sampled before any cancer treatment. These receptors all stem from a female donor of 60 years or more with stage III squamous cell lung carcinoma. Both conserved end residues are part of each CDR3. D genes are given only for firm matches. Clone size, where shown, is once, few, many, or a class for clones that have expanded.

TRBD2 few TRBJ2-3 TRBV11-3 CASSLRRGGGTDTQYF TGTGCCAGCAGCTTGAGACGGGGGGGCGGCACAGATACGCAGTATTTT
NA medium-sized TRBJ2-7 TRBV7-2 CASSQGGFYEQYF TGTGCCAGCAGCCAGGGGGGGTTCTACGAGCAGTACTTC
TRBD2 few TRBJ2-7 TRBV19 CASSPDRLAEQYF TGTGCCAGTAGTCCGGACCGACTAGCGGAGCAGTACTTC
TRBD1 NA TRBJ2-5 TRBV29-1 CSVSRGPETQYF TGCAGCGTCTCCAGGGGGCCGGAGACCCAGTACTTC
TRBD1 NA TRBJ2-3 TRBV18 CASSRGQPDTQYF TGTGCCAGCTCAAGGGGACAGCCAGATACGCAGTATTTT
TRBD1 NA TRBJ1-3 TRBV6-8 CASPGQDSLSYSGNTIYF TGTGCCAGCCCCGGACAGGACAGCCTTTCCTACTCTGGAAACACCATATATTTT
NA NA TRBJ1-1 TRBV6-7 CASIMNTEAFF TGTGCCAGCATAATGAACACTGAAGCTTTCTTT
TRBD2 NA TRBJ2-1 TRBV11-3 CASSFWGLADHNEQFF TGTGCCAGCAGCTTCTGGGGACTAGCGGACCACAATGAGCAGTTCTTC
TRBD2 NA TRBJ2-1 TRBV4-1 CASSQDSGTTHYNEQFF TGCGCCAGCAGCCAAGATTCGGGGACTACCCACTACAATGAGCAGTTCTTC
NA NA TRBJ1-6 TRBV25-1 CASSLKGRANSPLHF TGTGCCAGCAGTCTAAAGGGCCGAGCTAATTCACCCCTCCACTTT
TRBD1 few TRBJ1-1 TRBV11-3 CASSPGGLDTEAFF TGTGCCAGCAGCCCAGGGGGCCTGGACACTGAAGCTTTCTTT
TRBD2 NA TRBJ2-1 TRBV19 CASSRASGGAVSYNEQFF TGTGCCAGTAGCCGGGCTAGCGGGGGGGCAGTATCCTACAATGAGCAGTTCTTC
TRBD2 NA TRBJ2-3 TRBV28 CASSLMGGGSTDTQYF TGTGCCAGCAGCCTCATGGGGGGGGGTAGCACAGATACGCAGTATTTT
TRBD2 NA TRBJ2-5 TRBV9 CASSPGGLAVGETQYF TGTGCCAGCAGCCCTGGGGGACTAGCGGTTGGAGAGACCCAGTACTTC
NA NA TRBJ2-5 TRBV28 CASSLTPRGGETQYF TGTGCCAGCAGTTTAACCCCCAGGGGTGGAGAGACCCAGTACTTC
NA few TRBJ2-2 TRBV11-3 CASSPRATNTGELFF TGTGCCAGCAGCCCCAGGGCTACGAACACCGGGGAGCTGTTTTTT
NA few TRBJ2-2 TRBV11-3 CASSPGSGRGGELFF TGTGCCAGCAGCCCAGGTTCAGGACGTGGGGGGGAGCTGTTTTTT
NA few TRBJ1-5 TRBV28 CASSLPRGPQHF TGTGCCAGCAGTTTACCCAGGGGGCCCCAGCATTTT
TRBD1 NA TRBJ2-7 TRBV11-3 CASSDRDRGSYEQYF TGTGCCAGCAGCGACCGGGACAGGGGTTCCTACGAGCAGTACTTC
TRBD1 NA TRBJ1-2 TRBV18 CASSPPTGTGGDYGYTF TGTGCCAGCTCACCTCCTACCGGGACAGGGGGAGACTATGGCTACACCTTC
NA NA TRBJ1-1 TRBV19 CASTWRGTNTEAFF TGTGCCAGTACCTGGAGGGGGACGAACACTGAAGCTTTCTTT
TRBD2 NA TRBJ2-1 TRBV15 CATRITGTSGYNEQFF TGTGCCACCAGAATCACCGGGACTAGCGGGTATAATGAGCAGTTCTTC
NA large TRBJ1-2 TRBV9 CASSELRTDGYTF TGTGCCAGCAGTGAACTTCGGACCGATGGCTACACCTTC
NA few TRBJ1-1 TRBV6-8 CASSYRGLNTEAFF TGTGCCAGCAGTTATCGGGGGTTGAACACTGAAGCTTTCTTT
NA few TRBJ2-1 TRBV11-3 CASSLPERMDQRSDEQFF TGTGCCAGCAGCTTACCGGAGAGAATGGATCAAAGAAGCGATGAGCAGTTCTTC
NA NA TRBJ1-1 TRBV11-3 CASSLFPREGVKNTEAFF TGTGCCAGCAGCTTGTTCCCTAGGGAGGGGGTAAAGAACACTGAAGCTTTCTTT
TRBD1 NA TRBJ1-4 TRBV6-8 CASSSGTGGVGEKLFF TGTGCCAGCAGTTCTGGGACAGGCGGAGTCGGTGAAAAACTGTTTTTT
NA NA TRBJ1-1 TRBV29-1 CSVRSGMVGTEAFF TGCAGCGTTAGGAGCGGGATGGTCGGCACTGAAGCTTTCTTT
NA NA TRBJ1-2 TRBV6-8 CASSQDPRFTNYGYTF TGTGCCAGCAGTCAGGACCCCCGATTCACTAACTATGGCTACACCTTC
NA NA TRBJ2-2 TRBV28 CASSFGLGELFF TGTGCCAGCAGTTTTGGCCTCGGGGAGCTGTTTTTT
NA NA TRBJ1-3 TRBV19 CASSLSQIGNTIYF TGTGCCAGTAGCCTTTCACAGATCGGAAACACCATATATTTT
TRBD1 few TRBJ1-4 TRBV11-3 CASSPVQGAGEKLFF TGTGCCAGCAGCCCCGTACAGGGGGCAGGGGAAAAACTGTTTTTT
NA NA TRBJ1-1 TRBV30 CAWVMNTEAFF TGTGCCTGGGTTATGAACACTGAAGCTTTCTTT
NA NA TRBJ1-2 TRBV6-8 CASSEVGSYGYTF TGTGCCAGCAGTGAGGTGGGATCCTATGGCTACACCTTC
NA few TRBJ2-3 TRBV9 CASRKVRGTQYF TGTGCCAGCAGGAAGGTTCGGGGTACGCAGTATTTT
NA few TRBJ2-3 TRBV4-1 CASSQVGGEFTDTQYF TGCGCCAGCAGCCAAGTGGGCGGGGAATTCACAGATACGCAGTATTTT
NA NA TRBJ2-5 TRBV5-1 CASSTGFGTGQETQYF TGCGCCAGCAGCACCGGATTCGGGACCGGACAAGAGACCCAGTACTTC
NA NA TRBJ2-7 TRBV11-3 CASSLDFGKPYEQYF TGTGCCAGCAGCTTAGATTTCGGGAAGCCCTACGAGCAGTACTTC
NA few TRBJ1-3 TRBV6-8 CASSLERNTIYF TGTGCCAGCAGTCTGGAAAGAAACACCATATATTTT
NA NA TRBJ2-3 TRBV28 CASSFRGLQDTQYF TGTGCCAGCAGTTTTCGGGGCCTACAAGATACGCAGTATTTT
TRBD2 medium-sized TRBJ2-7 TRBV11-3 CASSPGTSGYEQYF TGTGCCAGCAGCCCCGGGACTAGCGGCTACGAGCAGTACTTC
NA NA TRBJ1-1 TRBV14 CASSQTENTEAFF TGTGCCAGCAGTCAGACCGAGAACACTGAAGCTTTCTTT
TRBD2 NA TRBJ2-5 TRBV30 CAWSPGGNQETQYF TGTGCCTGGAGTCCGGGAGGCAACCAAGAGACCCAGTACTTC